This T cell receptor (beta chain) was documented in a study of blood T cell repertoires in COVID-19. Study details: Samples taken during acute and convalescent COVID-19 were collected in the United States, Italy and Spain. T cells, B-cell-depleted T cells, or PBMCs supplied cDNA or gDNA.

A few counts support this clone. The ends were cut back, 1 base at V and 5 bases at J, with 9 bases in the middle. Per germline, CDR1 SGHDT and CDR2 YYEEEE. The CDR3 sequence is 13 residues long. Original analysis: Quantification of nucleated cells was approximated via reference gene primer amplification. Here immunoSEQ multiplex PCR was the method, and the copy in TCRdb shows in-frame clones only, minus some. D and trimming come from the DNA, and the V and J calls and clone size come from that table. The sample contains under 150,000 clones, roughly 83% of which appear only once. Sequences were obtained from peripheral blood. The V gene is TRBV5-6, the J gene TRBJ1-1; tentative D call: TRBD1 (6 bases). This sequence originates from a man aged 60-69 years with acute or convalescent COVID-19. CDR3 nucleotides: TGTGCCAGCAGCTTGATTCAGGGGACTGAAGCTTTCTTT. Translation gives CASSLIQGTEAFF.